The 14 T cell receptor beta chains below were found in one sample sequenced in a study of CD8+CD57+ T cells in acquired aplastic anemia. TCR beta VDJ and CDR3 profiling used genomic DNA as template. TCRdb re-analysed the reads in MiXCR, keeping a single row per CDR3 protein. This sample has roughly 180,000 distinct CDR3 sequences, with about half found just once. What was sequenced was sorted CD4+, CD8+, or CD8+CD57+ T cells (not recorded which) from PBMCs. The source is a human donor in good health.

This rearrangement joins TRBV9 to TRBJ2-3; D is ambiguous. CDR3 length: 16 amino acids. Trimming cost V 3 bases and J 2 bases, with 16 bases left between them. From germline, CDR1 is SGDLS and CDR2 YYNGEE. CDR3 residues: CASSENPGPFTDTQYF. The CDR3 DNA follows: TGTGCCAGCAGCGAAAACCCGGGTCCCTTCACAGATACGCAGTATTTT.

The chain uses TRBV11-1 and TRBJ2-1; D ambiguous. This CDR3 contains 14 residues. Germline CDR1 and CDR2: SGHAT and FQDESV (reference sequence). V was cut by 2 bases and J by 5 bases, with 10 bases left in between. The CDR3 here is CASSLRPQDNEQFF. CDR3 nucleotide sequence: TGTGCCAGCAGCTTAAGGCCCCAAGACAATGAGCAGTTCTTC.

The chain is built from TRBV6-1 and TRBJ1-6; 12 nucleotides line up with TRBD1. This CDR3 has 14 amino acids. Germline CDR1 is MNHNS and CDR2 is SASEGT. J lost 7 bases, V lost 7 bases, and 2 bases had no gene match. The CDR3 DNA sequence: TGTGCCAGCAAGGGACAGGGGGCCAATTCACCCCTCCACTTT. Amino acids: CASKGQGANSPLHF.

DNA of the CDR3: TGTGCCAGCAGCCGTGCCGCAGGGGGCAGGTCGGAGACCCAGTACTTC. This sequence encodes CASSRAAGGRSETQYF. The chain combines TRBV7-9 with TRBJ2-5, with 8 nucleotides matching TRBD1. CDR1 is SEHNR and CDR2 is FQNEAQ in the germline V gene (reference sequence). This CDR3 has 16 amino acids. The J segment lost 5 bases and the V segment lost 5 bases, leaving 13 bases of the junction unmatched.

The V call is TRBV29-1, the J call TRBJ2-7; D ambiguous. This CDR3 contains 12 residues. V lost 4 bases, J lost 1 base, and 8 bases lay in between. CDR1 and CDR2 (germline): SQVTM, ANQGSEA. Here the CDR3 reads CSVVAGSYEQYF. The CDR3, as DNA: TGCAGCGTTGTTGCAGGTTCCTACGAGCAGTACTTC.

The V and J genes are TRBV7-2 and TRBJ2-5; TRBD2 agrees at 10 bases. In germline, CDR1 is SGHTA, CDR2 FQGNSA. The CDR3 consists of 16 residues. Trimming at V came to 1 base and at J to 2 bases, leaving 4 bases not matched to a gene. The CDR3 loop reads CASSLGGTSEQETQYF. CDR3 bases: TGTGCCAGCAGCTTAGGCGGGACTAGCGAACAAGAGACCCAGTACTTC.

The V call is TRBV15, the J call TRBJ1-2, with no clear D. V was clipped by 0 bases and J by 6 bases, with 11 bases between them. Germline CDR1 and CDR2: LNHNV and YYDKDF (reference sequence). CDR3 length: 14 amino acids. CDR3 sequence reads: CATSRDRGPHGYTF. The DNA of the CDR3 is TGTGCCACCAGCAGAGATAGAGGGCCCCATGGCTACACCTTC.

The table lists this clonotype with many counts. The chain uses TRBV7-2 and TRBJ2-5; D tentatively fits TRBD1 or TRBD2 (5 bases each). The germline V gene encodes CDR1 SGHTA and CDR2 FQGNSA. Trimming stripped 2 bases from V and 1 base from J, with 8 bases between. This CDR3 is built from 14 residues. The CDR3 sequence: CASSLSRGQETQYF. CDR3 bases: TGTGCCAGCAGCTTATCGAGGGGCCAAGAGACCCAGTACTTC.

The chain links TRBV20-1 to TRBJ1-2, with D hard to call. Per germline, CDR1 DFQATT and CDR2 SNEGSKA (reference sequence). With 0 bases removed from V and 5 bases from J, the gap between germline ends came to 10 bases. The CDR3 length is 13 residues. DNA for the CDR3: TGCAGTGCTAGAGATCTGGTTGATTATGGCTACACCTTC. It codes for CSARDLVDYGYTF.

As for this clonotype: A read error may produce the germline difference seen at one junction end. The chain employs TRBV12-3 or TRBV12-4 and TRBJ2-7; 11 bases agree with TRBD2. The CDR3 covers 16 residues. The CDR3 here is CASSFVAGGPSCEQYF. DNA of the CDR3: TGTGCCAGCAGTTTCGTAGCGGGAGGGCCTTCCTGCGAGCAGTACTTC.

This clonotype was recorded at least ten times. The V gene is TRBV30, the J gene TRBJ1-5; D remains unclear. The germline V gene has CDR1 GTSNPN and CDR2 SVGIG (reference sequence). The CDR3 covers 14 residues. The V end was cut by 1 base, the J end by 0 bases, with 7 bases between. The CDR3 nucleotides read TGTGCCTGGAGTGCCGTCGATAGCAATCAGCCCCAGCATTTT. This encodes CAWSAVDSNQPQHF. Drawing the rest from reference TRBV30 and TRBJ1-5, the complete variable domain is SQTIHQWPATLVQPVGSPLSLECTVEGTSNPNLYWYRQAAGRGLQLLFYSVGIGQISSEVPQNLSASRPQDRQFILSSKKLLLSDSGFYLCAWSAVDSNQPQHFGDGTRLSIL.

This clonotype was seen at least ten times. This chain joins TRBV7-9 and TRBJ2-2; D perhaps matches TRBD1 (5 bases). CDR3 length: 15 residues. The germline V gene has CDR1 SEHNR and CDR2 FQNEAQ (reference sequence). V was pared by 1 base and J by 0 bases, with 6 bases between. This chain's CDR3 is CASSLEDTNTGELFF. CDR3 nucleotide sequence: TGTGCCAGCAGCTTAGAGGACACGAACACCGGGGAGCTGTTTTTT.

J is TRBJ2-5 and V is TRBV29-1; 7 bases fit TRBD1. V lost 2 bases, J lost 5 bases, and 5 bases stayed unmatched. In germline, CDR1 is SQVTM, CDR2 ANQGSEA. CDR3 length: 13 residues. The CDR3 sequence: CSVERQGTETQYF. The CDR3 region has the DNA TGCAGCGTTGAAAGACAGGGAACTGAGACCCAGTACTTC.

This clonotype was recorded many times. The V and J genes are TRBV5-1 and TRBJ1-2; 7 bases line up with TRBD1. The CDR3 is 15 amino acids. Trimming cost V 0 bases and J 4 bases; bases outside gene matches: 6. In germline, CDR1 is SGHRS, CDR2 YFSETQ. CDR3 sequence: CASSLGGDRRYGYTF. The CDR3 DNA follows: TGCGCCAGCAGCTTGGGGGGGGACAGACGCTATGGCTACACCTTC.